This TCR beta chain was profiled in a study of cytomegalovirus exposure and HLA in healthy donors. Findings of the study overall: Overall, 164 TCR beta chains were annotated as cytomegalovirus-associated.

CDR3 length equals 15 residues. J gave up 7 bases and V 6 bases, and 9 bases lay outside the gene matches. Per germline, CDR1 SNHLY and CDR2 FYNNEI. With respect to this clone: Its target is not known.

Primers for the PCR totalled 60 Vbeta and 13 Jbeta. Sequencing was performed with immunoSEQ multiplex PCR; in TCRdb, only in-frame clones are kept and a portion is missing. The sample lists about 120,000 clones, roughly four fifths occurring once. The clonotype was recovered from a man aged 40-55 years in good health and CMV-seronegative. The chain combines TRBV2 with TRBJ2-2; 9 bases line up with TRBD2. Sequencing used PBMCs. CDR3: CASSTGTSSVGELFF. The DNA of the CDR3 is TGTGCCAGCAGCACCGGGACTAGCTCTGTCGGGGAGCTGTTTTTT.